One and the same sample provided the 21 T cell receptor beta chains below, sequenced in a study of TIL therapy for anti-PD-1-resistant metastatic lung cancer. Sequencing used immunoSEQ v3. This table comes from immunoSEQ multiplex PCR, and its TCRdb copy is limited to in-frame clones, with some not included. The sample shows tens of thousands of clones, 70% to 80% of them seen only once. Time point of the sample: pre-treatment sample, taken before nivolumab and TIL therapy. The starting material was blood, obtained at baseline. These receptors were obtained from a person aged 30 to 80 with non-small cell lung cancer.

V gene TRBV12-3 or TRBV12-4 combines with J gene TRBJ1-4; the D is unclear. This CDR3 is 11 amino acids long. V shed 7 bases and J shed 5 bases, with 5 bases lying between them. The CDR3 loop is CASTSNEKLFF. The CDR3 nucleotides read TGTGCCAGCACCTCAAATGAAAAACTGTTTTTT.

The CDR3 protein is CASSQTGGMRATNEKLFF. Written as DNA, the CDR3 is TGTGCCAGCAGCCAAACGGGAGGTATGAGGGCAACTAATGAAAAACTGTTTTTT. The chain recombines TRBV3-1 (or the pseudogene TRBV3-2) with TRBJ1-4; D gene uncertain. V lost 2 bases and J 0 bases, leaving 16 bases between the germline ends. The CDR3 extends over 18 amino acids. CDR1 is LGHDT and CDR2 is YNNKEL in the germline V gene (reference sequence).

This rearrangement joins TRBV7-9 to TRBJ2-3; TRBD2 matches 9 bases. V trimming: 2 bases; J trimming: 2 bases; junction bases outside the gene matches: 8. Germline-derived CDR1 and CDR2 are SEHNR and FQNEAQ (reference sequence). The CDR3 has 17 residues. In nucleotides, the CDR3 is TGTGCCAGCAGCTTAAATTGGGGACTAGCCTTCACAGATACGCAGTATTTT. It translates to CASSLNWGLAFTDTQYF.

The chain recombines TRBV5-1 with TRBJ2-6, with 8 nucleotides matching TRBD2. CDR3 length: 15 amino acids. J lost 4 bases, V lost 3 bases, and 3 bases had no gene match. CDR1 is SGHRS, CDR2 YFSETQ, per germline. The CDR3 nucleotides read TGCGCCAGCAGCTGGCGGGGGGCCGGGGCCAACGTCCTGACTTTC. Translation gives CASSWRGAGANVLTF.

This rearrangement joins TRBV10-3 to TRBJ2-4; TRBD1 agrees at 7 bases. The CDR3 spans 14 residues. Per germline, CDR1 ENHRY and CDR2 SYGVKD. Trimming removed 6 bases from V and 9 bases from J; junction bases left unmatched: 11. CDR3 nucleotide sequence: TGTGCCATCAGCCCACAGGGGCCCCGAGGCATTCAGTACTTC. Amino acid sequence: CAISPQGPRGIQYF.

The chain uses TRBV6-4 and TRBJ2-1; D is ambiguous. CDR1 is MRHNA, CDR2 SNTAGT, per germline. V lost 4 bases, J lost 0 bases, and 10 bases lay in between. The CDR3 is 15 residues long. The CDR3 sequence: CASSVSGASYNEQFF. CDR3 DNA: TGTGCCAGCAGTGTTTCTGGAGCCTCCTACAATGAGCAGTTCTTC.

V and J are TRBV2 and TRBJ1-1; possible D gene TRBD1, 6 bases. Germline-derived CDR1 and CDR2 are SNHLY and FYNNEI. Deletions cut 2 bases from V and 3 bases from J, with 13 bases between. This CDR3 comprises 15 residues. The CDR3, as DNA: TGTGCCAGCAGTGAAAGAGGGGGGGCTGACACTGAAGCTTTCTTT. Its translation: CASSERGGADTEAFF.

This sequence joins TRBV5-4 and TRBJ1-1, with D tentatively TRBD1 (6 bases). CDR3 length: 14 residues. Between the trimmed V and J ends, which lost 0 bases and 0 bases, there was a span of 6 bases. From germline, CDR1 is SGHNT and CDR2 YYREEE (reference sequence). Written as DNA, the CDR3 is TGTGCCAGCAGCTTGGACAGGGTGAACACTGAAGCTTTCTTT. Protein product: CASSLDRVNTEAFF.

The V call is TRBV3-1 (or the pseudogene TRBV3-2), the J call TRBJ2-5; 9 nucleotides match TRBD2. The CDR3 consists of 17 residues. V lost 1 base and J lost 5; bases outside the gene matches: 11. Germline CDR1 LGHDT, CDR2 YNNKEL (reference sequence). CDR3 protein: CASSQGKVAGVRETQYF. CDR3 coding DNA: TGTGCCAGCAGCCAAGGCAAGGTAGCGGGAGTGCGGGAGACCCAGTACTTC.

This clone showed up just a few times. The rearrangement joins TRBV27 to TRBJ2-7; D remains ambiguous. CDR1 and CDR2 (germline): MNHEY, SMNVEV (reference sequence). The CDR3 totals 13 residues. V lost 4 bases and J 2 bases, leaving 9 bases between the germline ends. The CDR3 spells CASSSTRAYEQYF. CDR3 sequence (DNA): TGTGCCAGCAGTTCTACCCGGGCCTACGAGCAGTACTTC.

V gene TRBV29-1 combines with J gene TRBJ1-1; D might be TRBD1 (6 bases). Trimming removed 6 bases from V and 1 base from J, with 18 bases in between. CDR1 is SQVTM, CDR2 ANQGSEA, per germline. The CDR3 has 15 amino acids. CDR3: CSVALRQATNTEAFF. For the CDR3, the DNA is TGCAGCGTCGCTTTACGACAGGCAACGAACACTGAAGCTTTCTTT.

The DNA for the CDR3 is TGTGCCAGCAGCAACAAAGTGGGGCCTTGGGATGAGACCCAGTACTTC. Amino acid sequence: CASSNKVGPWDETQYF. The V and J genes are TRBV5-6 and TRBJ2-5, with TRBD1 as a possible D gene (5 bases). CDR1 and CDR2 from the germline V gene are SGHDT and YYEEEE. CDR3 size: 16 residues. V lost 4 bases and J 5 bases, leaving 21 bases between the germline ends.

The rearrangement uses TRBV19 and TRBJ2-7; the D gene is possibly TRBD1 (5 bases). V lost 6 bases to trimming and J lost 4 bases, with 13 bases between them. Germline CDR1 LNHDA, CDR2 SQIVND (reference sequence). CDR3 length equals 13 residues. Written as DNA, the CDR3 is TGTGCCAGTAGCTTGGACATTCGGTACGAGCAGTACGTC. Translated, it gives CASSLDIRYEQYV.

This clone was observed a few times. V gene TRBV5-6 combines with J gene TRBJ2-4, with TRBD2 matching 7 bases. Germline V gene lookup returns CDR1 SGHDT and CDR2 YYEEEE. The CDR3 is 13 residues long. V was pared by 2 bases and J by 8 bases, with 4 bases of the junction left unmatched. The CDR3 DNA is TGTGCCAGCAGCTTAAGGGGAGGGGACATTCAGTACTTC. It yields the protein CASSLRGGDIQYF.

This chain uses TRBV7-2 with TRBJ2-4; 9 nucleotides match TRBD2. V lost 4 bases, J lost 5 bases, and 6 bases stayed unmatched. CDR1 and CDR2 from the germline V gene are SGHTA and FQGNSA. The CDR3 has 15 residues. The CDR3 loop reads CASSSLAGVENIQYF. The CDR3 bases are TGTGCCAGCAGCTCTTTAGCGGGAGTAGAAAACATTCAGTACTTC.

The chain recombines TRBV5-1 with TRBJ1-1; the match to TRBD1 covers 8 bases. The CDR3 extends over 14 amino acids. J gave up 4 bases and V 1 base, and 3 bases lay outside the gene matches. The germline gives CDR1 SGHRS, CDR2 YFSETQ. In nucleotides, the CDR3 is TGCGCCAGCAGCTTGACCACAGGGGGCACTGAAGCTTTCTTT. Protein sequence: CASSLTTGGTEAFF.

CDR3 sequence: CASSWDRDTGGYTF. In DNA, the CDR3 is TGCGCCAGCAGCTGGGACCGGGACACGGGAGGCTACACCTTC. V is TRBV5-1 and J is TRBJ1-2; TRBD1 is a possible D gene (6 bases). CDR3 size: 14 residues. Germline assignment: CDR1 SGHRS and CDR2 YFSETQ. V lost 3 bases, J lost 8 bases, and 17 bases lay in between.

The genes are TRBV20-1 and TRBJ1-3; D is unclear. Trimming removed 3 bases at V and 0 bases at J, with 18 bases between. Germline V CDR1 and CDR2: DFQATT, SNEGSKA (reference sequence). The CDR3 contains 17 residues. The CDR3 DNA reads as TGCAGTGCTAGTGGGAGGGCAGGCACCCTCTCTGGAAACACCATATATTTT. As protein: CSASGRAGTLSGNTIYF.

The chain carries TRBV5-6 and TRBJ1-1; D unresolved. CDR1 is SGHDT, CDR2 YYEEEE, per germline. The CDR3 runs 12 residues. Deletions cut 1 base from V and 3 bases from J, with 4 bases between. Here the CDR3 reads CASSLMHTEAFF. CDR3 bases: TGTGCCAGCAGCTTGATGCACACTGAAGCTTTCTTT. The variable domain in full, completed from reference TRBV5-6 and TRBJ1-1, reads DAGVTQSPTHLIKTRGQQVTLRCSPKSGHDTVSWYQQALGQGPQFIFQYYEEEERQRGNFPDRFSGHQFPNYSSELNVNALLLGDSALYLCASSLMHTEAFFGQGTRLTVV.

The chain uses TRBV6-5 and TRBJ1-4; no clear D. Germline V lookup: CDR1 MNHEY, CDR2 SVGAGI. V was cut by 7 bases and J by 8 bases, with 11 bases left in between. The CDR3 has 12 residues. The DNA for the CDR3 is TGTGCCAGCACCACAGCCAACGAAAAACTGTTTTTT. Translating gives CASTTANEKLFF.

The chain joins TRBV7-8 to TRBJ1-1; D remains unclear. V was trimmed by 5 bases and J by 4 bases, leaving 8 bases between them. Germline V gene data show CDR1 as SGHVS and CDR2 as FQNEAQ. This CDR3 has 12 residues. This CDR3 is CASSRHLTEAFF. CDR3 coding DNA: TGTGCCAGCAGCCGGCACCTCACTGAAGCTTTCTTT.